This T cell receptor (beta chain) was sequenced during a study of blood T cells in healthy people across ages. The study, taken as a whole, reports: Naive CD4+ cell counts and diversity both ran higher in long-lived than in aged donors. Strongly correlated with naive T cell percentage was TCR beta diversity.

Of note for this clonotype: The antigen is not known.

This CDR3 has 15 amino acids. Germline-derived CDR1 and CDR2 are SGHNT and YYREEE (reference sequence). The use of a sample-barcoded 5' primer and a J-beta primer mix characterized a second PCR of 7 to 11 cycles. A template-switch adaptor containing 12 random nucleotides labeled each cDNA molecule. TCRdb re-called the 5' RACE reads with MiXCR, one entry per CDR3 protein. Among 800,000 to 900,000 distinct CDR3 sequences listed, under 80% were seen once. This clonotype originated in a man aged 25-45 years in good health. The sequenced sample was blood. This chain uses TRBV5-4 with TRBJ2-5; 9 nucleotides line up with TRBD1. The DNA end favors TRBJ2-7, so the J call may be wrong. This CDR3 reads CASSFGQGKNHEQYF. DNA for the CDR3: TGTGCCAGCAGCTTCGGACAGGGGAAGAACCACGAGCAGTACTTC.